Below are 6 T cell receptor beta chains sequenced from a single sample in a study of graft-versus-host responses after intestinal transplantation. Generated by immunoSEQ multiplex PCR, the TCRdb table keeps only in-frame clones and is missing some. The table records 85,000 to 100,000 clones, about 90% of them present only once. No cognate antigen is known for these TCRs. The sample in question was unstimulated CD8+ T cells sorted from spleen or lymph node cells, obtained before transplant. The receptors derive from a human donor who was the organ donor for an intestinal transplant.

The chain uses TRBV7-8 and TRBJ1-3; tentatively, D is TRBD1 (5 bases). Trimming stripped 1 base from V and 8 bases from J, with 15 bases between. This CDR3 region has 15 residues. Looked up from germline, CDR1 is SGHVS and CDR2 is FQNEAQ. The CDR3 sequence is CASSLGFLGEDTIYF. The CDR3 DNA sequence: TGTGCCAGCAGCTTAGGGTTTTTGGGGGAGGACACCATATATTTT. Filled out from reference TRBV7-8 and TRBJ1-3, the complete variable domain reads GAGVSQSPRYKVAKRGQDVALRCDPISGHVSLFWYQQALGQGPEFLTYFQNEAQLDKSGLPSDRFFAERPEGSVSTLKIQRTQQEDSAVYLCASSLGFLGEDTIYFGEGSWLTVV.

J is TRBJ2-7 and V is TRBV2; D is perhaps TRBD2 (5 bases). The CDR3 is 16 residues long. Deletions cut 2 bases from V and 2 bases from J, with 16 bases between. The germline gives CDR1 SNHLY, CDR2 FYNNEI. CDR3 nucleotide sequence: TGTGCCAGCAGTGAACCCGGGGTCCTCACCACCTACGAGCAGTACTTC. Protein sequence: CASSEPGVLTTYEQYF.

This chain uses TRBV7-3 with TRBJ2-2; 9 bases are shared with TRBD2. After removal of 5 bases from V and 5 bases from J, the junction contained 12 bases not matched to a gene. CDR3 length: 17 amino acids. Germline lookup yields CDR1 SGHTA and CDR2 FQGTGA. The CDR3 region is CASSPSKLAGATGELFF. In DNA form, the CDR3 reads TGTGCCAGCAGCCCTAGTAAACTAGCGGGTGCGACCGGGGAGCTGTTTTTT. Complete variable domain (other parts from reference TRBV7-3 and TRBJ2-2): GAGVSQTPSNKVTEKGKYVELRCDPISGHTALYWYRQSLGQGPEFLIYFQGTGAADDSGLPNDRFFAVRPEGSVSTLKIQRTERGDSAVYLCASSPSKLAGATGELFFGEGSRLTVL.

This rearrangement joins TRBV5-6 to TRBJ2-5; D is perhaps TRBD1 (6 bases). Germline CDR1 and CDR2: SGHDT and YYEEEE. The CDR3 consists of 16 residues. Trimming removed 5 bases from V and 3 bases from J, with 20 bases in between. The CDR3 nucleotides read TGTGCCAGCAGGAGCATAACCGGGACACAGAAAGAGACCCAGTACTTC. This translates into CASRSITGTQKETQYF.

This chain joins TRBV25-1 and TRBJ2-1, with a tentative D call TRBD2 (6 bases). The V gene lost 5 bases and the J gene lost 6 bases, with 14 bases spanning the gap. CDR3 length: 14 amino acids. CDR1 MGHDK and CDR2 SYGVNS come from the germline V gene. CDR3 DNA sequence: TGTGCCAGCAGTCTACTAGCTGAAATCAATGAGCAGTTCTTC. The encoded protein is CASSLLAEINEQFF.

CDR3 nucleotides: TGTGCCAGCAGCTTAGTAGGATGGGACAGTGATCAGCCCCAGCATTTT. Translated: CASSLVGWDSDQPQHF. J is TRBJ1-5 and V is TRBV7-9, with 7 bases identical to TRBD1. V lost 1 base to trimming and J lost 5 bases; unmatched junction nucleotides: 8. Germline loops: CDR1 SEHNR, CDR2 FQNEAQ (reference sequence). The CDR3 loop spans 16 amino acids. The variable domain in full, with the rest retrieved from reference TRBV7-9 and TRBJ1-5, is DTGVSQNPRHKITKRGQNVTFRCDPISEHNRLYWYRQTLGQGPEFLTYFQNEAQLEKSRLLSDRFSAERPKGSFSTLEIQRTEQGDSAMYLCASSLVGWDSDQPQHFGDGTRLSIL.